The sequence of this T cell receptor beta chain was determined in a study of T cells in Graves' hyperthyroidism and ophthalmopathy (dated by TCRdb to between 2018 and 2020). Some background on the complete study: Peripheral blood samples were taken at the time of initial diagnosis, prior to any treatment. TCR V-J signatures able to tell the groups apart were searched for in a discovery cohort of 90 to 100 patients, of whom 40 to 45 had Graves' ophthalmopathy and some 60 had stable Graves' hyperthyroidism. Prospective prediction of ophthalmopathy was tested in an independent validation cohort of 18 to 20 hyperthyroidism patients and approximately 17 patients who later progressed to ophthalmopathy. The roughly 99 discovery patients were divided at random into training and test sets in a 7:3 ratio. In addition, the study compared T-cell repertoires in thyroid tissue and in blood from five or six Graves' hyperthyroidism patients. After sampling, hyperthyroidism patients received methimazole starting at 30 mg daily, and ophthalmopathy patients received high-dose intravenous methylprednisolone. The paper describes TCR Vbeta CDR3 sequencing of 140 or so peripheral blood samples, made up of fewer than 50 ophthalmopathy patients, 70 to 75 hyperthyroidism patients and 17 progressor patients.

There are 17 amino acids in the CDR3, from cysteine to phenylalanine inclusive. The CDR3 DNA has 51 bases and is translated from base 1. CDR1 SNHLY and CDR2 FYNNEI were looked up in the germline V gene. Clipping removes 4 bases from V and 0 bases from J, with 8 as the unmatched junction base count. The study at large found these results: Ophthalmopathy was separated from stable hyperthyroidism by a 13 V-J signature model, with about 88% sensitivity and about 81% specificity obtained in cross-validation and 80%/75% obtained in testing. In validation, the model predicted progression to ophthalmopathy with approximately 70% sensitivity and approximately 78% specificity, a median of 6.5 months before onset. Most expanded thyroid clonotypes (frequency above 0.001) were also detected in blood, suggesting blood repertoires may reflect thyroid immune responses. No statistical method was used to set the sample size in advance, and investigators knew the group allocation.

The sample holds many counts of this clonotype. The clone's antigen remains unknown. It has no much larger one-base neighbor in the sample; base qualities were not kept. In the ophthalmopathy patients, disease was moderately to severely active, with a Clinical Activity Score of 3 or more, a NOSPECS grade of 4 or more, and a duration of less than 3 months. Patients with uncontrolled infections, other autoimmune diseases, pregnancy or lactation were excluded. Clinical symptoms, serum thyroxine and TRAb, thyroid ultrasound, and orbital computed tomography formed the basis for the diagnoses. PBMCs were isolated from about 9.2 ml of fresh peripheral blood by Ficoll-Paque density gradient centrifugation. Total RNA was extracted using Trizol reagent, and RNA quality was assessed on an Agilent 2100 Bioanalyzer. Amplification of TCR beta CDR3 regions was carried out from RNA transcripts. For the first round of RT-PCR on the TCR CDR3, the HTBI primer set was used together with the Qiagen OneStep RT-PCR kit. A second multiplex PCR round built the libraries, followed by size selection and purification. The libraries were sequenced on an Illumina HiSeq2000 using paired-end 100 bp reads. The source study handled its data this way. SOAPnuke was used to process the raw data, with reads discarded if the reads contained adapters or uncalled bases, had a mean Phred below 15, or lacked an exact constant-primer or identifier match. High-quality paired reads were merged using COPE v1.2.5, and each unique nucleotide sequence was defined as a clonotype. MiTCR v1.1 was used to align the clonotypes against IMGT TRBV, TRBD and TRBJ reference segments. The analysis was restricted to V-J combinations with a frequency above 0.0001, which together covered around 99% of the repertoires. A TCS score was defined as the ratio between F50 (clonal expansion) and ExV (chaos), using BLOSUM62-based TCRdist between CDR3 peptides within each V-J. Welch's t-statistics and random forest reduced 500 to 550 V-J features to 13, which were used in a naive Bayes classifier (R e1071). TCRdb redid the processing of the public reads, applying fastp at Q25 and MiXCR, and retained in-frame beta chains. Under each unique CDR3 protein, matching rows form one entry showing the most common genes and DNA. TCRdb, rather than the study authors, made the V and J calls. In this sample the table shows a few hundred thousand distinct CDR3 sequences, about an eighth of which occur a single time. Of the sample, 34% falls within the top ten clones.

Sequenced input: blood. The receptor was isolated from a woman aged 35 to 49 with Graves' ophthalmopathy. The V gene is TRBV2 and the J gene is TRBJ2-7; 11 bases in between match TRBD2. The nucleotide sequence reads as follows: TGTGCCAGCAGTGCTCGTGGTCTAGCGGGGGGCTCCTACGAGCAGTACTTC. It specifies CASSARGLAGGSYEQYF.